These T cell receptor beta chains were read from a single sample in a study of identical twins. TCRdb re-analysed the 5' RACE reads in MiXCR, keeping a single row per CDR3 protein. Among about 340,000 distinct CDR3 sequences, approximately 8.7% were seen once, and the ten largest hold 8% to 10%. Sequenced: naive T cells sorted from blood. The receptors were gathered from a woman between 50 and 59 years old in good health. Both conserved end residues are part of each CDR3. D genes are given only for firm matches. Some rows mark clone size as missing; the rest say once, few, many or name a class of expanded clone.

j_call d_call v_call clone_size cdr3_nt cdr3_aa
TRBJ2-5 TRBD2 TRBV20-1 . TGCAGTGCTAGCGAACTAGCGGGAGTAGAGACCCAGTACTTC CSASELAGVETQYF
TRBJ2-1 TRBD2 TRBV29-1 many TGCAGCGTTGAAAAGCGGGGGGGTCTAGGGGAGCAGTTCTTC CSVEKRGGLGEQFF
TRBJ2-1 . TRBV20-1 . TGCTCCAACTACCTACGCAGCTCCTACAATGAGCAGTTCTTC CSNYLRSSYNEQFF
TRBJ2-2 TRBD2 TRBV19 . TGTGCCAGTAAATGGGGGGGAACGACCGGGGAGCTGTTTTTT CASKWGGTTGELFF
TRBJ2-7 TRBD2 TRBV12-5 few TGTGCTAGTGGCCTAGCGGGAGGGTATTACGAGCAGTACTTC CASGLAGGYYEQYF
TRBJ2-7 . TRBV18 few TGTGCCAGCTCTACCGGCATCTCCTACGAGCAGTACTTC CASSTGISYEQYF
TRBJ1-1 . TRBV25-1 many TGTGCCAGCTCGTCTGGGGGCTCTGAAGCTTTCTTT CASSSGGSEAFF
TRBJ2-5 . TRBV12-5 few TGTGCTAGTGGTTTCTCGGGCCCTGGGGAGACCCAGTACTTC CASGFSGPGETQYF
TRBJ2-2 . TRBV7-2 . TGTGCCAGCAGCTTAATAGGGATCGCCGGGGAGCTGTTTTTT CASSLIGIAGELFF
TRBJ1-3 TRBD1 TRBV12-3/TRBV12-4 many TGTGCCAGCAGCCGAAGGGACAGGCGAACCCTCTCTGGAAACACCATATATTTT CASSRRDRRTLSGNTIYF
TRBJ2-3 . TRBV5-1 . TGCGCCAGCAGCTTGGGACTTCCGAAGAGCACAGATACGCAGTATTTT CASSLGLPKSTDTQYF
TRBJ1-5 . TRBV6-2/TRBV6-3 few TGTGCCAGCAGTTCCATGCGGGGGGCAAGTCAGCCCCAGCATTTT CASSSMRGASQPQHF
TRBJ2-1 . TRBV2 . TGTGCCAGCATCCCAGCTCGGAGCTCCTACAATGAGCAGTTCTTC CASIPARSSYNEQFF
TRBJ2-5 TRBD2 TRBV11-3 few TGTGCCAGCAGCATGGGGGGGATCCAAGAGACCCAGTACTTC CASSMGGIQETQYF
TRBJ1-2 . TRBV6-1 many TGTGCCAGCAGGAGGGCTCTGAACTATGGCTACACCTTC CASRRALNYGYTF
TRBJ2-7 . TRBV5-1 few TGCGCCAGCTCCAAGACAAGGACTATGGGCTACGAGCAGTACTTC CASSKTRTMGYEQYF
TRBJ2-1 TRBD2 TRBV3-1 few TGTGCCAGCAGCCAGCGGCTAGCGGGATACGATGAGCAGTTCTTC CASSQRLAGYDEQFF